The text below deals with one T cell receptor beta chain. The target antigen is unknown. V was pared by 7 bases and J by 7 bases, with 17 bases of the junction left unmatched. Germline V gives CDR1 SEHNR, CDR2 FQNEAQ (reference sequence). The CDR3 sequence is 18 residues long. The primer mix had 60 Vbeta and 13 Jbeta primers. Using immunoSEQ multiplex PCR, the repertoire was profiled, and TCRdb retains in-frame clones only, with some absent. The sample shows 100,000 to 150,000 clones, approximately 71% of them seen only once. The sample belongs to a study of cytomegalovirus exposure and HLA in healthy donors. Regarding the study as a whole: Later genetic work tied a missense DCLRE1C variant to beta-chain V and J trimming. There were several of the most significant clusters that appeared linked to common viral pathogens in a later analysis. According to a later analysis, most TCR beta chains associated with CMV appeared HLA-restricted.

The sequence was obtained from a woman aged 45-65 years in good health and CMV-seronegative. The sequenced sample was PBMCs. This chain links TRBV7-9 with TRBJ2-1, with TRBD1 identical over 12 bases. CDR3 amino acids: CASTFFGAGTGGRNEQFF. The DNA for the CDR3 is TGTGCCAGCACCTTTTTTGGAGCCGGGACAGGGGGCAGGAATGAGCAGTTCTTC.